These T cell receptor beta chains were read from a single sample in a study of T cells in Graves' hyperthyroidism and ophthalmopathy. Each CDR3 protein gets one entry after TCRdb re-called the multiplex PCR reads with MiXCR. The repertoire holds about 540,000 distinct CDR3 sequences, just over 45% seen once, with around 8% in the top ten. Sequencing used peripheral blood or thyroid tissue (not recorded which). These receptors all stem from a woman between 18 and 29 years old with Graves' hyperthyroidism. Both conserved end residues are part of each CDR3. Fields, in order: clone size, CDR3 length, J gene, D gene, V gene, CDR3 protein, CDR3 DNA. The D gene is left open where the match is weak. Clone size is given for some rows only: seen once, a few or many times, or a class if the clone is expanded.

NA 15 TRBJ1-2 NA TRBV29-1 CSASYSGQGNYGYTF TGCAGCGCCTCATACTCGGGGCAGGGGAACTATGGCTACACCTTC
many 12 TRBJ1-1 NA TRBV19 CASSIGFTEAFF TGTGCCAGTAGTATAGGGTTCACTGAAGCTTTCTTT
NA 8 TRBJ2-2 NA TRBV12-5 CASVKLFF TGTGCTAGTGTAAAGCTGTTTTTT
NA 16 TRBJ1-2 TRBD1 TRBV24-1 CATSDPRTGGGGGYTF TGTGCCACCAGTGATCCTCGGACAGGGGGCGGTGGTGGCTACACCTTC
many 15 TRBJ1-4 NA TRBV9 CASSPREGSNEKLFF TGTGCCAGCAGCCCGAGGGAGGGTTCTAATGAAAAACTGTTTTTT
many 16 TRBJ2-7 NA TRBV6-2/TRBV6-3 CASSYSLARQTYEQYF TGTGCCAGCAGTTACTCCCTAGCTCGACAAACCTACGAGCAGTACTTC
NA 15 TRBJ1-5 TRBD1 TRBV29-1 CSVVGQGGQNQPQHF TGCAGCGTTGTGGGACAGGGGGGACAAAATCAGCCCCAGCATTTT
many 15 TRBJ2-7 NA TRBV5-1 CASSLNRQTHYEQYF TGCGCCAGCAGCTTGAACAGGCAAACCCACTACGAGCAGTACTTC
NA 13 TRBJ2-2 TRBD1 TRBV29-1 CSVFVTGGRELFF TGCAGCGTTTTTGTGACAGGGGGGAGGGAGCTGTTTTTT
NA 14 TRBJ2-5 NA TRBV5-4 CASSLEGVMETQYF TGTGCCAGCAGCTTGGAGGGGGTCATGGAGACCCAGTACTTC
few 12 TRBJ2-7 NA TRBV29-1 CSARGYRDEQYF TGCAGCGCCCGGGGATACAGGGACGAGCAGTACTTC
NA 15 TRBJ2-7 NA TRBV2 CASSHSRNRSYEQYF TGTGCCAGCAGCCATAGTCGAAACAGATCCTACGAGCAGTACTTC
many 19 TRBJ1-5 NA TRBV2 CASSESRGGEWNSNQPQHF TGTGCCAGCAGTGAAAGTCGTGGGGGGGAATGGAATAGCAATCAGCCCCAGCATTTT
many 13 TRBJ1-2 TRBD1 TRBV19 CASRDRAYYGYTF TGTGCCAGCCGGGACAGGGCATACTATGGCTACACCTTC
once 12 TRBJ1-5 NA TRBV20-1 CSARDGGGPQHF TGCAGTGCTAGAGATGGGGGGGGACCCCAGCATTTT
many 18 TRBJ1-3 TRBD1 TRBV10-3 CAISDRIGQVPSGNTIYF TGTGCCATCAGTGACCGAATCGGACAGGTCCCCTCTGGAAACACCATATATTTT
NA 16 TRBJ1-4 NA TRBV7-9 CASSLYPAWRDEKLFF TGTGCCAGCAGCTTATACCCGGCCTGGCGGGATGAAAAACTGTTTTTT
NA 15 TRBJ1-1 NA TRBV29-1 CSVEIGWAGGTEAFF TGCAGCGTTGAAATAGGGTGGGCAGGCGGGACTGAAGCTTTCTTT
many 14 TRBJ2-7 NA TRBV24-1 CATSTKGVPYEQYF TGTGCCACCAGCACGAAAGGAGTACCCTACGAGCAGTACTTC
NA 14 TRBJ1-2 TRBD1 TRBV7-3 CASSSQSTGFGYTF TGTGCCAGCAGCTCACAATCGACAGGGTTCGGCTACACCTTC
few 14 TRBJ2-1 NA TRBV10-3 CAISDTGQRTNRFF TGTGCCATCAGTGATACCGGACAGAGGACTAATAGGTTCTTC
many 14 TRBJ2-5 NA TRBV7-3 CASSSFGRGETQYF TGTGCCAGCAGCTCCTTCGGGAGAGGAGAGACCCAGTACTTC
few 13 TRBJ2-7 NA TRBV27 CASRSATLYEQYF TGTGCCAGCAGATCGGCCACATTATACGAGCAGTACTTC